The present T cell receptor beta chain was sequenced within a study of cytotoxic CD8 clonotypes in ibrutinib-treated CLL. Overall study: The group held approximately eleven relapsed/refractory and 15 treatment-naive patients, with some 17 IGHV unmutated. The study, taken as a whole, reports: Treatment left the uncommon public clonotypes either contracted or stable in frequency.

With 0 bases removed from V and 4 bases from J, the gap between germline ends came to 10 bases. There are 15 residues in the CDR3. Germline V lookup: CDR1 MNHEY, CDR2 SVGAGI. Comments on this clone: The antigen remains unidentified.

Here immunoSEQ multiplex PCR was the method, and the copy in TCRdb shows in-frame clones only, minus some. The sample holds over 130,000 clones, 80% seen once. This TCR was sampled from a human donor with chronic lymphocytic leukemia. This chain uses TRBV6-5 with TRBJ2-1; weak D call: TRBD1 (6 bases). Sequences were derived from PBMCs, sampled after 36 months of ibrutinib treatment. The CDR3: CASSYSNRAYNEQFF. The CDR3 nucleotides are TGTGCCAGCAGTTACTCGAACAGGGCTTACAATGAGCAGTTCTTC.